This T cell receptor beta chain stems from a study of shared clonotypes between healthy human individuals. Per the study methods: Because ImmunoSEQ provided only junction sequences with no quality scores, the filtering differed. TCRdb's copy holds only in-frame clones and misses some; the assay was immunoSEQ multiplex PCR. V and J calls and clone size come straight from that table; D and trimming were deduced from the DNA. This table holds some 2,500,000 clones, 80% to 95% found once. Overall study results and limits: Across subsets, estimated richness was generally greater for naive than for memory populations.

The donor population consisted of healthy HIV-negative adults with no recent acute infections or vaccinations. Nashville, Tennessee was home to all donors, each a Caucasian adult. Concerning this clone itself: Antigen specificity is unknown.

V shed 3 bases and J shed 5 bases, with 14 bases lying between them. The V gene's germline CDR1 is SGHDN and CDR2 FVKESK. The CDR3 is 14 residues long. The specimen was naive CD4+ T cells from PBMCs. Sample subset: CD45RA+ positively selected. The origin of this receptor is a man aged 18 to 29 in good health. Some clones in this sample may be carry-over from other donors' samples. The V call is TRBV14, the J call TRBJ2-7, with D possibly matching TRBD1 (6 bases). CDR3 region: CASSHTYRDNEQYF. CDR3 in DNA: TGTGCCAGCAGCCACACGTACCGGGACAACGAGCAGTACTTC.